This T cell receptor (beta chain) was recovered during a study of human T cells and chemical hapten exposure (dated by TCRdb to 2020 to 2023). For context, the study as a whole: For sensitization, 2% DPC in acetone was applied to a 2 cm by 2 cm area of upper inner arm skin. Peripheral blood TCR repertoire changes were tracked in vivo in alopecia patients during primary and secondary sensitization to the hapten diphenylcyclopropenone (DPC). Libraries were pooled for sequencing, and per-sample TCR yields varied mainly because of small differences in library volumes within the pool. Roughly 30 alopecia patients provided blood for TCR sequencing at one to four time points (pre-sensitization, 2, 6 and 24 weeks). The mostly female patient cohort included alopecia areata with under or over 50% scalp involvement, alopecia totalis and alopecia universalis. Weekly therapeutic DPC doses were additionally applied to the scalp of patients throughout the approximately 24-week study period. Patch testing on the upper back used Finn chambers containing 0.01% DPC, with scoring done after 6 days according to International Contact Dermatitis Research Group standards. Blood was sampled from patients pre-sensitization (week 0) and at 2, 6 and about 24 weeks after DPC sensitization.

CDR1 SGHAT and CDR2 FQNNGV were looked up in the germline V gene. The CDR3 contains 15 residues, cysteine and phenylalanine counted. The entry retains the CDR3 DNA only, 45 bases that are in frame from base 1. Germline trimming amounts to 3 bases on V and 9 bases on J, with 12 as the count of junction bases outside the gene matches. The sample's time point label, in plain terms: patch test 3, about 24 weeks after DPC sensitization. The label giving this sample's treatment or condition can be read as: therapeutic diphenylcyclopropenone sensitization with weekly scalp DPC. Blood at each patch-test visit was drawn before the patch test was applied. Patients were considered eligible if aged 18 to 70, diagnosed with alopecia and deemed suitable for DPC therapy, and patients were excluded if pregnant. Unfractionated whole blood was collected in Tempus Blood RNA tubes, and total RNA was extracted from that blood.

The library was built by means of RACE. The data were produced on a NextSeq 500. Library preparation attached unique molecular identifiers to individual cDNA molecules for quantitative, reproducible TCR counting. For every blood RNA sample, sequencing covered both the TCR alpha and TCR beta chains. As for the original processing: The median number of TCRs per sample was over 95,000, ranging from about 20,000 to 700,000. V, J and CDR3 annotation of the TCR reads was carried out using the Decombinator software suite. To make PS versus PT1 abundance plots, every sample was subsampled to the same number of TCRs (28,000). TCRs were defined as expanded if absent before sensitization and observed at least eight times at the 2-week time point. The public reads were quality trimmed at Q25 with fastp and then assembled into clones with MiXCR by TCRdb, keeping productive beta chains. For every CDR3 protein sequence, its rows merge into one entry that carries the most common genes and DNA. TCRdb, not the original authors, processed these V and J calls. Present in this sample are tens of thousands of distinct CDR3 sequences, 11% of which were seen just once. The top ten clonotypes cover roughly 2.1% of the sample.

There are many counts of this clonotype. Its antigen remains undetermined. No qualities accompany the bases; no much larger clone lies one base away. Overall study results and their limits: DPC sensitization did not change how many TCRs were above 1 in 1000 frequency, and no evidence was found of alterations in global repertoire structure. Expanded TCRs formed significantly more large CDR3 similarity clusters than pre-sensitization or healthy control sets, consistent with antigen-driven responses. Patch test score correlated positively with the number of PT1 expanded TCRs, reaching significance at thresholds 8, 16 and 32 but not at 4. After repeated subsampling, the strength of the expansion versus patch-test correlation and the threshold at which it became significant changed. Alopecia, a presumed autoimmune disease, was present in all patients, so the immune response of the patients might differ from that of healthy individuals.

Recombination joined TRBV11-2 with TRBJ2-5, with 8 bases in between that match TRBD2. Specimen: whole blood, collected in connection with sensitization to the hapten diphenylcyclopropenone (DPC). This sequence originates from a woman between 25 and 40 years old with alopecia areata. Some clones in this sample may be carry-over from other donors' samples. In nucleotide form, the sequence is TGTGCCAGCAGCTTGGTTGGCGGGGGGATCGGGGCCCAGTACTTC. Its translation is CASSLVGGGIGAQYF. Supplemented by the reference TRBV11-2 and TRBJ2-5 proteins around the CDR3, the complete variable domain is EAGVAQSPRYKIIEKRQSVAFWCNPISGHATLYWYQQILGQGPKLLIQFQNNGVVDDSQLPKDRFSAERLKGVDSTLKIQPAKLEDSAVYLCASSLVGGGIGAQYFGPGTRLLVL.